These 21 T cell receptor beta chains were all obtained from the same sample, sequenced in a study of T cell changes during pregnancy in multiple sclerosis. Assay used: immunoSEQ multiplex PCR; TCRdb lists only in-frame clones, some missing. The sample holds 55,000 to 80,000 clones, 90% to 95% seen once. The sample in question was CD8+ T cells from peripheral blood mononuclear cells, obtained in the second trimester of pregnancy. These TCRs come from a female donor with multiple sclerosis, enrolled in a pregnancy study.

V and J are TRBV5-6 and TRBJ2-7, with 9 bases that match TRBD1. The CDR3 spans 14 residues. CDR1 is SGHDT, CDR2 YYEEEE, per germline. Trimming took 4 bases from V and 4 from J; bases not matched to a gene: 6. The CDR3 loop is CASSLSGQGYEQYF. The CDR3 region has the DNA TGTGCCAGCAGCCTATCGGGACAGGGTTACGAGCAGTACTTC.

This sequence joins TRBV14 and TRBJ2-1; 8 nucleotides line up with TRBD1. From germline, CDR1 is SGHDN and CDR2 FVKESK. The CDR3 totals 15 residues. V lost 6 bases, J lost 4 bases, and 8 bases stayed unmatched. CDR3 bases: TGTGCCAGCAGAAAGGTGGGGACAGGTTACAATGAGCAGTTCTTC. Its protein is CASRKVGTGYNEQFF.

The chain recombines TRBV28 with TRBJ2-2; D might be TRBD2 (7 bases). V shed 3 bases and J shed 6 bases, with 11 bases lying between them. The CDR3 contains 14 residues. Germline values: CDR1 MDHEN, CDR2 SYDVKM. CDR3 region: CASSLGGQAGELFF. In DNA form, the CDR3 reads TGTGCCAGCAGTTTGGGGGGGCAGGCCGGGGAGCTGTTTTTT. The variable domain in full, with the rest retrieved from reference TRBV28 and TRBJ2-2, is DVKVTQSSRYLVKRTGEKVFLECVQDMDHENMFWYRQDPGLGLRLIYFSYDVKMKEKGDIPEGYSVSREKKERFSLILESASTNQTSMYLCASSLGGQAGELFFGEGSRLTVL.

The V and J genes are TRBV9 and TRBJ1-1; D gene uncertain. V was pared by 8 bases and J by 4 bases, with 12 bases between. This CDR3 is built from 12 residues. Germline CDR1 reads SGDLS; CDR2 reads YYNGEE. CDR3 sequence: CARIGWSTEAFF. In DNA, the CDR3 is TGTGCCAGAATTGGGTGGAGCACTGAAGCTTTCTTT.

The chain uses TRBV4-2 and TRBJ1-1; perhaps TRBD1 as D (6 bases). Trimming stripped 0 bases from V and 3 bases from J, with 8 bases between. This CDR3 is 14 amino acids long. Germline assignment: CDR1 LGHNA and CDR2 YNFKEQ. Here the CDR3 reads CASSQEQGYTEAFF. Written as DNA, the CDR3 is TGTGCCAGCAGCCAAGAACAGGGCTACACTGAAGCTTTCTTT.

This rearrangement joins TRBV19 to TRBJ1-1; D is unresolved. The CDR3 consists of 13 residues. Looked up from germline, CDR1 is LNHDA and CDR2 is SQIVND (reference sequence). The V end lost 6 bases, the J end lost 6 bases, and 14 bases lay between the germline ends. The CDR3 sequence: CASSQNEGSEAFF. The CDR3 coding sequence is TGTGCCAGTAGCCAAAACGAGGGATCTGAAGCTTTCTTT.

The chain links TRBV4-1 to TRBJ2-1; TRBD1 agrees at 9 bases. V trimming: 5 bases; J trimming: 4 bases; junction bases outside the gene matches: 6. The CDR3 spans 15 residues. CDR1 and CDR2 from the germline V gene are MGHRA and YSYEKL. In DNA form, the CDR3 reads TGCGCCAGCAGCGAGACAGGGGGGGCTTACAATGAGCAGTTCTTC. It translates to CASSETGGAYNEQFF.

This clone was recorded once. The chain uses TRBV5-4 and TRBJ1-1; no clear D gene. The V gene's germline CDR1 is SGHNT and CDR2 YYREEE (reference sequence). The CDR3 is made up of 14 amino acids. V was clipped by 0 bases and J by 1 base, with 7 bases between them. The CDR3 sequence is CASSLEAGNTEAFF. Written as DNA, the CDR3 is TGTGCCAGCAGCTTGGAAGCGGGGAACACTGAAGCTTTCTTT.

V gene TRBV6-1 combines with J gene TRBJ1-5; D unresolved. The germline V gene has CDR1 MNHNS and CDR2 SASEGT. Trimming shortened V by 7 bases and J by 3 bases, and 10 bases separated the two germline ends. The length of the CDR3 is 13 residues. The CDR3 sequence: CASNPGINQPQHF. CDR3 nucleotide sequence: TGTGCCAGCAATCCAGGCATCAATCAGCCCCAGCATTTT.

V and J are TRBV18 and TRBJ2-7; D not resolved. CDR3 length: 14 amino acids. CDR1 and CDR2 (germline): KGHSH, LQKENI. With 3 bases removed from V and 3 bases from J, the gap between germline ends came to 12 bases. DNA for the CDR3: TGTGCCAGCTCACCCACTTCACTACTCTACGAGCAGTACTTC. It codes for CASSPTSLLYEQYF.

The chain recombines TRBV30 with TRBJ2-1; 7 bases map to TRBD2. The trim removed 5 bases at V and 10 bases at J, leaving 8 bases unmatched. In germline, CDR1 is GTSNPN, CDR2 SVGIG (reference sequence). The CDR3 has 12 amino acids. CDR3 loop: CAWGRASIEQFF. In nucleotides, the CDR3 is TGTGCCTGGGGGAGGGCATCGATAGAGCAGTTCTTC.

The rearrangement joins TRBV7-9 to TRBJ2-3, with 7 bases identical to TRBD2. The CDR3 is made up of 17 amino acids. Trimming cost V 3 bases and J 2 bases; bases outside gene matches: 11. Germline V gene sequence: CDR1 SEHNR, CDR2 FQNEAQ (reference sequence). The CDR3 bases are TGTGCCAGCAGCTTCCCACGTGCCGGGACTACCACAGATACGCAGTATTTT. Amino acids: CASSFPRAGTTTDTQYF.

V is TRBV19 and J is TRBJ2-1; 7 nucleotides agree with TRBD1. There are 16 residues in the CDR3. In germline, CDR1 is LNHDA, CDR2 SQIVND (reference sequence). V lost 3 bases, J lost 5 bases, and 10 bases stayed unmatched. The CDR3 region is CASSISDRAMDNEQFF. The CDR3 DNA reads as TGTGCCAGTAGTATCTCAGACAGGGCGATGGACAATGAGCAGTTCTTC.

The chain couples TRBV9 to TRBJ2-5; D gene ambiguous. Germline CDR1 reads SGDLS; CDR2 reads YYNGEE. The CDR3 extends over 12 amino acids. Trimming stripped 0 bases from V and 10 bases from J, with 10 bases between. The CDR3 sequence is CASSVVSGFQYF. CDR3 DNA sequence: TGTGCCAGCAGCGTAGTATCGGGTTTCCAGTACTTC.

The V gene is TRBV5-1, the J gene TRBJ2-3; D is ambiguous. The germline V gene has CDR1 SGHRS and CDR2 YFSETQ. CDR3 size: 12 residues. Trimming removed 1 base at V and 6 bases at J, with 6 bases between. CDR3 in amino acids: CASSLSSDTQYF. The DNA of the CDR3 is TGCGCCAGCAGCTTGTCGTCTGATACGCAGTATTTT.

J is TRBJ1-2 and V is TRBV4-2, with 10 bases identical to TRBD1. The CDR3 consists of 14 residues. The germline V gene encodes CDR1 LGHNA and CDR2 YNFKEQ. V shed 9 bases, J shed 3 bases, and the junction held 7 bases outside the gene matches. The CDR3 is CAREGDRGYYGYTF. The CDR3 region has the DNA TGTGCCAGGGAGGGGGACAGGGGCTACTATGGCTACACCTTC.

CDR3 coding DNA: TGTGCCAGCAGCTCCGACAGAATGAACACTGAAGCTTTCTTT. Translating it yields CASSSDRMNTEAFF. This chain joins TRBV5-5 and TRBJ1-1, with TRBD1 as a possible D gene (5 bases). V dropped 3 bases and J dropped 0 bases, with 9 bases sitting between them. Germline CDR1 and CDR2: SGHKS and YYEKEE (reference sequence). The CDR3 contains 14 residues.

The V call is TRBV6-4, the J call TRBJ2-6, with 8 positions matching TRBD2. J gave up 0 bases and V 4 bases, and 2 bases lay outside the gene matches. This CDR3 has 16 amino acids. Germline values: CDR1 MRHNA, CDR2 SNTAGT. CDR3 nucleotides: TGTGCCAGCAGTGCCGGGACTAGCTCTGGGGCCAACGTCCTGACTTTC. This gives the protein CASSAGTSSGANVLTF.

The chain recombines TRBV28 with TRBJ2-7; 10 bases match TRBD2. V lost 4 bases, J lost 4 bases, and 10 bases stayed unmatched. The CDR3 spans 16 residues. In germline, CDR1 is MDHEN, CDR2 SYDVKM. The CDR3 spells CASSSPASGGTYEQYF. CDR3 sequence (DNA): TGTGCCAGCAGTTCCCCGGCTAGCGGGGGAACTTACGAGCAGTACTTC.

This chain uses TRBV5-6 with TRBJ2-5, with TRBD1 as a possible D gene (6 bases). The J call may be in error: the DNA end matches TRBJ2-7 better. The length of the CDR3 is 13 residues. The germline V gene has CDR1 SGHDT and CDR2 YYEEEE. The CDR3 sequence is CASSFQSRGEQYF. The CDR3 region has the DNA TGTGCCAGCAGCTTTCAATCCAGGGGCGAGCAGTACTTC.

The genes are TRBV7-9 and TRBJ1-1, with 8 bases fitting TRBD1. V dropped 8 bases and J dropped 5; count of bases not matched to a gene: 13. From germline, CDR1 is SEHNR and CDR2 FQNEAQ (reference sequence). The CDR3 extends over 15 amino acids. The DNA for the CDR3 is TGTGCCAGCGCAACGGGGCAGGGGGCGTATACTGAAGCTTTCTTT. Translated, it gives CASATGQGAYTEAFF.